The 6 T cell receptor beta chains given below trace back to one sample, sequenced in a study of blood T cell repertoires in COVID-19. The repertoire was sequenced with immunoSEQ multiplex PCR; TCRdb's copy has only in-frame clones and lacks some. The sample holds roughly 5,100 clones; over 75% are singletons and the top ten take around 3%. The sample was peripheral blood. All receptors derive from a woman older than 75 with acute or convalescent COVID-19.

V is TRBV6-6 and J is TRBJ1-6; 8 bases align to TRBD1. The CDR3 contains 13 residues. J was trimmed by 7 bases and V by 8 bases; bases with no gene match: 4. CDR1 and CDR2 from the germline V gene are MNHNY and SVGAGI (reference sequence). The CDR3 DNA follows: TGTGCCAGCGCTAGACAGGGGAATTCACCCCTCCACTTT. Its protein product is CASARQGNSPLHF.

The rearrangement links TRBV6-1 to TRBJ2-3, with 7 positions matching TRBD2. The CDR3 loop spans 15 amino acids. After removal of 0 bases from V and 2 bases from J, the junction contained 2 bases not matched to a gene. Germline CDR1 reads MNHNS; CDR2 reads SASEGT. CDR3 nucleotides: TGTGCCAGCAGTGAAGCGCGGGGGAACACAGATACGCAGTATTTT. Translation: CASSEARGNTDTQYF.

The rearrangement links TRBV5-6 to TRBJ1-2; 8 nucleotides match TRBD1. Germline lookup yields CDR1 SGHDT and CDR2 YYEEEE. This CDR3 comprises 13 residues. J was trimmed by 7 bases and V by 6 bases; bases with no gene match: 8. The CDR3 here is CASTYDRGVGYTF. CDR3 in DNA: TGTGCCAGCACGTACGACAGGGGCGTTGGCTACACCTTC.

This chain connects TRBV3-1 (or the pseudogene TRBV3-2) to TRBJ2-7, with 9 positions matching TRBD2. In germline, CDR1 is LGHDT, CDR2 YNNKEL (reference sequence). The junction had 10 bases not matched to a gene; V was cut back by 4 bases and J by 0 bases. The CDR3 is made up of 17 amino acids. CDR3 in DNA: TGTGCCAGCAGCCGCCACCCCACTAGCGGGTACTCCTACGAGCAGTACTTC. This gives the protein CASSRHPTSGYSYEQYF.

This clone has just one count. V and J are TRBV3-1 (or the pseudogene TRBV3-2) and TRBJ2-1, with D perhaps TRBD2 (6 bases). CDR3 length: 16 amino acids. V dropped 6 bases and J dropped 1 base, with 16 bases sitting between them. The V gene's germline CDR1 is LGHDT and CDR2 YNNKEL (reference sequence). The CDR3: CASSVAGRLSYNEQFF. CDR3 bases: TGTGCCAGCAGTGTGGCGGGACGCCTATCCTACAATGAGCAGTTCTTC.

In its sample, this clone was seen once. The V call is TRBV30, the J call TRBJ2-7; no clear D. The CDR3 runs to 14 residues. Looked up from germline, CDR1 is GTSNPN and CDR2 is SVGIG (reference sequence). Trimming left V 0 bases short and J 2 bases short, with 11 bases between. In DNA, the CDR3 is TGTGCCTGGAGTGTAGTGCACAAAGCCTACGAGCAGTACTTC. As protein: CAWSVVHKAYEQYF.